These T cell receptor beta chains were read from a single sample in a study of CXCR3-negative and CXCR3-positive naive CD8 T cells. TCRdb re-called the 5' RACE reads, yielding one record per CDR3 amino acid sequence without DNA. The sample data list tens of thousands of distinct CDR3 sequences. The sample taken for sequencing was memory CD8+ T cells from blood. These receptors all come from a human donor in good health. Some clones in this sample may be carry-over from other donors' samples. The CDR3 runs from the conserved cysteine through the conserved F or W. Each record gives: V gene, J gene, CDR3 protein.

>TRBV4-3|TRBJ1-6
CASRPGLYNSPLHF
>TRBV3-1|TRBJ2-5
CASSQDLAAQETQYF
>TRBV29-1|TRBJ2-2
CSVEEFADTGELFF
>TRBV7-7|TRBJ2-1
CASSTGLAGYNEQFF
>TRBV28|TRBJ2-1
CASSFPVGPYSYNEQFF
>TRBV6-5|TRBJ1-2
CASSTGIGYGYTF
>TRBV19|TRBJ2-1
CASSIWDEQFF
>TRBV10-3|TRBJ1-5
CAISESTGISNQPQHF
>TRBV20-1|TRBJ2-7
CSARDVVGVWYEQYF
>TRBV5-1|TRBJ1-1
CASSLGGGLTEAFF
>TRBV12-3/TRBV12-4|TRBJ2-5
CASSPGTLRETQYF
>TRBV21-1|TRBJ1-4
CASSPARGKIEKLFF
>TRBV7-9|TRBJ2-7
CASSLDFLAYEQYF
>TRBV19|TRBJ2-1
CASSILSPVEQFF
>TRBV7-3|TRBJ1-1
CASSVDGGENTEAFF
>TRBV29-1|TRBJ2-2
CSVDKGVSDGELFF
>TRBV29-1|TRBJ2-1
CSVGGKTYNEQFF
>TRBV20-1|TRBJ1-2
CSARDPFYGYTF
>TRBV3-1|TRBJ1-2
CASSGRGGPIYGYTF
>TRBV29-1|TRBJ1-2
CSVVYGDGRYTF
>TRBV9|TRBJ2-7
CASSVGAGTSDYEQYF
>TRBV20-1|TRBJ1-1
CSARGGGGPTEAFF
>TRBV29-1|TRBJ2-2
CSVGGTGTSALGELFF
>TRBV6-4|TRBJ2-1
CASSEGAGGYNEQFF
>TRBV28|TRBJ2-1
CAIERAHRYNEQFF
>TRBV29-1|TRBJ2-3
CSVLAGGADTQYF
>TRBV27|TRBJ1-1
CASSLSDTLNTEAFF
>TRBV5-1|TRBJ2-7
CASSLGGYEKYF
>TRBV7-9|TRBJ2-3
CASSPGTSGYTDTQYF
>TRBV15|TRBJ2-7
CATSRDRGTGPYEQYF
>TRBV28|TRBJ2-3
CASSGRLAGSTDTQYF
>TRBV5-1|TRBJ2-1
CASSLEGEEQFF
>TRBV15|TRBJ2-3
CATSTRTSTDAQYF
>TRBV29-1|TRBJ2-1
CSVDKPTLTVTAEQFF
>TRBV27|TRBJ2-7
CASSLRRPYEQYF
>TRBV27|TRBJ2-7
CASRLRGPTYEQYF
>TRBV29-1|TRBJ2-7
CSVPISSYEQYF
>TRBV6-2/TRBV6-3|TRBJ1-2
CASSLDGNYGYTF
>TRBV4-2|TRBJ2-1
CASSQELLAYEQFF
>TRBV7-9|TRBJ2-5
CASSGGLSDQETQYF
>TRBV7-3|TRBJ2-3
CASSPKTADTQYF
>TRBV6-5|TRBJ2-7
CASSYGAGDYEQYF
>TRBV4-2|TRBJ2-1
CASSPQTSGSYNEQFF
>TRBV13|TRBJ1-1
CASSLGRRTEGTEAFF
>TRBV20-1|TRBJ1-1
CSADRRGMNTEAFF
>TRBV2|TRBJ1-2
CASSPSQAGNYGYTF
>TRBV29-1|TRBJ2-1
CSVNLTRNEQFF
>TRBV5-6|TRBJ2-3
CASSLDGTGEPEYF
>TRBV5-1|TRBJ1-1
CASSLGPRREMNTEAFF
>TRBV7-9|TRBJ1-1
CASSSLGLNTEAFF
>TRBV9|TRBJ2-2
CASTRDDTGELFF
>TRBV5-1|TRBJ1-3
CASSSDRLSSGNTIYF
>TRBV7-3|TRBJ1-2
CASSLIYGDPYGYTF
>TRBV5-1|TRBJ2-1
CASSLTGGILDEQFF
>TRBV7-9|TRBJ2-1
CASSDGGRPMGEQFF
>TRBV20-1|TRBJ2-7
CSARDLIASPYEQYF
>TRBV11-3|TRBJ2-1
CASSLEQVPYNEQFF